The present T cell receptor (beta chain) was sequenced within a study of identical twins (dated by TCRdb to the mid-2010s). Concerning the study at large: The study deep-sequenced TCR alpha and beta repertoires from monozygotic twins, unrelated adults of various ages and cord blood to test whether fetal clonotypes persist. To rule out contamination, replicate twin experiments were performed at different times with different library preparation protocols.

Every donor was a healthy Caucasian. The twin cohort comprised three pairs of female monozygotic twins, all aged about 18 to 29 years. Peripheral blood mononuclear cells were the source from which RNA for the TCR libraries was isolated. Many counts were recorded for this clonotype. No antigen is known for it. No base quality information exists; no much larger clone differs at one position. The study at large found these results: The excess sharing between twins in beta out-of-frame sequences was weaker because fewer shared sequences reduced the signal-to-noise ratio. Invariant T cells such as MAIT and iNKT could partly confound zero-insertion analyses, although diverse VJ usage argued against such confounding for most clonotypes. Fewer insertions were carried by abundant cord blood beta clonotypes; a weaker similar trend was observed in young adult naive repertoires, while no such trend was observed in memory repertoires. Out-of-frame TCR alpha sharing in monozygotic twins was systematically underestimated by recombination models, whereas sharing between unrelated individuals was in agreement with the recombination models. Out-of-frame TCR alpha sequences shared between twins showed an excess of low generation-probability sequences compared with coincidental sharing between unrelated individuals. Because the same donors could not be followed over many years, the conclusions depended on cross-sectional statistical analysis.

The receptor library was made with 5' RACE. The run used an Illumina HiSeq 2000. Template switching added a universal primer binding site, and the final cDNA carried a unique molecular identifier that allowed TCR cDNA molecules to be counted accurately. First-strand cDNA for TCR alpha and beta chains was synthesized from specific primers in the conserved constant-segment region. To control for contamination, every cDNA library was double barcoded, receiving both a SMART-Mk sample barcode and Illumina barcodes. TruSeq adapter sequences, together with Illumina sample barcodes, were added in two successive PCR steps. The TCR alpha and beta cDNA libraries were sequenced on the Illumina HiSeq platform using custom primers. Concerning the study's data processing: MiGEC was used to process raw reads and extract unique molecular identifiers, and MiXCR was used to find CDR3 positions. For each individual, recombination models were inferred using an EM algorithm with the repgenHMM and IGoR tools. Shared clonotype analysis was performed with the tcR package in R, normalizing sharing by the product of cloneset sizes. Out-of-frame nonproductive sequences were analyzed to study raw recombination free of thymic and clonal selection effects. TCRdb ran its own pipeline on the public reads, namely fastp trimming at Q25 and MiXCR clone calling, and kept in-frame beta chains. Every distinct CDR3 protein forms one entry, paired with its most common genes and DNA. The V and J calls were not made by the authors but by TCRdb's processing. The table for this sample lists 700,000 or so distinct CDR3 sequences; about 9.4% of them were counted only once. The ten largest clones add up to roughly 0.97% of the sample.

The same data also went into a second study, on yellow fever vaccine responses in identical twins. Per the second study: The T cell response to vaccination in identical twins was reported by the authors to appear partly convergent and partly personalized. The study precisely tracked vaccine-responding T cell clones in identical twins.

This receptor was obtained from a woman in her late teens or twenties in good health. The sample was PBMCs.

The nucleotide sequence reads as follows: TGTGCCAGCAGTTTTGGACAGGGCTTCAACATTCAGTACTTC. The encoded protein is CASSFGQGFNIQYF. The receptor chain draws on TRBV12-3 or TRBV12-4 and TRBJ2-4; 8 junctional bases match TRBD1. Trimming removed 3 bases from V and 7 bases from J; the gene matches leave 5 bases unexplained. There are 14 amino acids in the CDR3, from cysteine to phenylalanine inclusive. Only CDR3 DNA is held: 42 bases, read in frame from base 1.